These T cell receptor beta chains were read from a single sample in a study of blood T cell repertoires in COVID-19. Here immunoSEQ multiplex PCR was the method, and the copy in TCRdb shows in-frame clones only, minus some. This repertoire shows under 450,000 clones, about 87% found once; its top ten account for about 12%. Sequencing input: peripheral blood. Receptors originate from a woman aged 45-65 years with COVID-19, enrolled during active disease. Each CDR3 is given with its conserved first and last residue.

>TRBV4-1|TRBJ2-7
CASSQGNSPPYEQYF
>TRBV6-5|TRBJ2-7
CASSRPGQAYEQYF
>TRBV19|TRBJ1-5
CASSIGTGINQPQHF
>TRBV19|TRBJ2-7
CASGASDYEQYF
>TRBV5-1|TRBJ1-3
CASSTRTGPGNTIYF
>TRBV12-5|TRBJ1-4
CASGIGQPNEKLFF
>TRBV6-1|TRBJ1-2
CASSENNRGRAGYTF
>TRBV2|TRBJ1-1
CASRGRGMNTEAFF
>TRBV12-3/TRBV12-4|TRBJ1-4
CASSLQDRRLFF
>TRBV2|TRBJ1-5
CASSPAGRTGVQPQHF
>TRBV6-6|TRBJ1-2
CASKIRVGDYGYTF
>TRBV5-1|TRBJ2-4
CASSWGDSSSKNIQYF
>TRBV23-1|TRBJ1-4
CASSQEVGTGNEKLFF
>TRBV19|TRBJ2-6
CASSMKSRLTF
>TRBV3-1/TRBV3-2|TRBJ1-2
CASSGTGYNGYTF
>TRBV4-1|TRBJ1-2
CASRRERQGDYGYTF
>TRBV7-3|TRBJ1-3
CASSPQGSGNTIYF
>TRBV2|TRBJ1-6
CASRHNRGSSYNSPLHF
>TRBV18|TRBJ2-1
CASSPSLIRQVGGGEQFF
>TRBV2|TRBJ1-2
CASRSGTGKIDGYTF
>TRBV5-5|TRBJ2-5
CASSPPSGPRQETQYF
>TRBV3-1/TRBV3-2|TRBJ1-2
CASSHTGTVGGYGYTF
>TRBV24-1|TRBJ1-2
CATSVGANYGYTF
>TRBV5-1|TRBJ2-3
CASSPGQGGDTQYF
>TRBV19|TRBJ1-6
CASSIGRVDNSPLHF
>TRBV3-1/TRBV3-2|TRBJ2-7
CASSQIQGLEQYF
>TRBV15|TRBJ2-7
CATSPGQGFNEQYF
>TRBV5-1|TRBJ2-1
CASSFRDRGNEQFF
>TRBV7-9|TRBJ1-1
CASTNLEGIRTEAFF
>TRBV27|TRBJ1-2
CASSLNRDRGRNYGYTF
>TRBV30|TRBJ1-1
CAWSEIRPGAFF
>TRBV24-1|TRBJ1-1
CATRGAADEAFF
>TRBV19|TRBJ1-1
CASSGGGYTEAFF
>TRBV5-1|TRBJ2-5
CASSDRGQGRETQYF
>TRBV2|TRBJ1-5
CASSTDRNQPQHF
>TRBV5-1|TRBJ2-7
CASSLGQGNEQYF
>TRBV13|TRBJ2-1
CASRSLAGHNEQFF
>TRBV29-1|TRBJ2-1
CSVEEVGGSYNEQFF
>TRBV6-2/TRBV6-3|TRBJ1-2
CASSYSGTGTFTMSYTF
>TRBV30|TRBJ1-3
CAWSPAGNTIYF
>TRBV24-1|TRBJ1-5
CATRGPGNNQPQHF
>TRBV19|TRBJ1-5
CASSIAGPRADQPQHF
>TRBV28|TRBJ1-2
CASSSDRQYGYTF
>TRBV5-6|TRBJ2-7
CASSSRLSSYEQYF
>TRBV7-3|TRBJ1-1
CASSSSIGQEAFF
>TRBV5-4|TRBJ2-3
CASSPQGTGSTDTQYF
>TRBV9|TRBJ2-3
CASSVVDSTDTQYF
>TRBV2|TRBJ2-1
CASRATGGSYNEQFF
>TRBV10-2|TRBJ2-1
CASSESSGGLEQFF
>TRBV5-8|TRBJ1-1
CASTLTGGSAEAFF
>TRBV27|TRBJ2-7
CASSLSLGRFYEQYF
>TRBV5-1|TRBJ2-1
CASSLGLRTLPNEQFF